Below, 29 T cell receptor beta chains from the same sample are listed, as sequenced in a study of CD8+CD57+ T cells in acquired aplastic anemia. Investigators profiled TCR beta VDJ and CDR3 from genomic DNA template. One entry per CDR3 protein results from TCRdb running MiXCR on the reads. This sample has under 200,000 distinct CDR3 sequences, with around 40% found just once. Source material: sorted CD4+, CD8+, or CD8+CD57+ T cells (not recorded which) from PBMCs. These receptors were collected from a human donor in good health.

There are many counts of this clonotype. The chain couples TRBV18 to TRBJ2-5; D ambiguous. V lost 2 bases and J 5 bases, leaving 6 bases between the germline ends. CDR1 is KGHSH, CDR2 LQKENI, per germline. The CDR3 sequence is 12 residues long. The CDR3: CASSPGSETQYF. CDR3 nucleotides: TGTGCCAGCTCACCAGGGTCGGAGACCCAGTACTTC.

This clonotype was counted only a few times. The genes are TRBV19 and TRBJ2-5; D gene ambiguous. CDR1 and CDR2 (germline): LNHDA, SQIVND (reference sequence). This CDR3 spans 13 amino acids. The V and J ends lost 4 bases and 3 bases respectively, with 9 bases between them. The CDR3 nucleotides read TGTGCCAGTAGTAAGAACAGAAAAGAGACCCAGTACTTC. The encoded protein is CASSKNRKETQYF.

The chain uses TRBV24-1 and TRBJ2-1; D possibly corresponds to TRBD1 (5 bases). V shed 4 bases and J shed 7 bases, with 19 bases lying between them. The CDR3 is made up of 16 amino acids. CDR1 KGHDR and CDR2 SFDVKD come from the germline V gene. Written as DNA, the CDR3 is TGTGCCACCAGTGACCGGACAAGATTCGGGCGGAATGAGCAGTTCTTC. Translated, it gives CATSDRTRFGRNEQFF.

This clonotype was observed a handful of times. This chain uses TRBV20-1 with TRBJ1-2, with a possible D match to TRBD1 (6 bases). From germline, CDR1 is DFQATT and CDR2 SNEGSKA (reference sequence). This CDR3 has 13 amino acids. V lost 5 bases to trimming and J lost 7 bases, with 17 bases between them. The CDR3 sequence is CSAGTGGARGYTF. The CDR3 region has the DNA TGCAGTGCTGGGACCGGGGGGGCTCGTGGCTACACCTTC.

This sequence joins TRBV2 and TRBJ1-1, with TRBD1 as a possible D gene (5 bases). Trimming cost V 2 bases and J 6 bases, with 7 bases left between them. Looked up from germline, CDR1 is SNHLY and CDR2 is FYNNEI. This CDR3 has 12 amino acids. Here the CDR3 reads CASSEQGPEAFF. As DNA, the CDR3 is TGTGCCAGCAGTGAACAGGGTCCTGAAGCTTTCTTT.

The V gene is TRBV2, the J gene TRBJ1-1; TRBD1 is a possible D gene (6 bases). V was cut by 3 bases and J by 6 bases, with 8 bases left in between. This CDR3 region has 12 residues. The V gene's germline CDR1 is SNHLY and CDR2 FYNNEI. CDR3 amino acids: CASSDRGPEAFF. The CDR3 coding sequence is TGTGCCAGCAGTGACAGGGGACCTGAAGCTTTCTTT.

This clonotype was counted between two and nine times. This chain links TRBV25-1 with TRBJ1-5; D remains ambiguous. Germline V gene sequence: CDR1 MGHDK, CDR2 SYGVNS. Trimming removed 4 bases at V and 7 bases at J, with 14 bases between. This CDR3 contains 14 residues. The CDR3 DNA is TGTGCCAGCAGTGCTAGTTTAGCAGGACAGCCCCAGCATTTT. Encoded protein: CASSASLAGQPQHF.

The CDR3, as DNA: TGTGCCAGTAGTATCTCCCCAGGGTCTGAAGCTTTCTTT. Translation gives CASSISPGSEAFF. The chain combines TRBV19 with TRBJ1-1; tentative D call: TRBD1 (5 bases). The CDR3 extends over 13 amino acids. The germline V gene has CDR1 LNHDA and CDR2 SQIVND (reference sequence). V lost 3 bases and J 6 bases, leaving 11 bases between the germline ends.

Comments on this clonotype: A much larger clone is a single base away; this may be a read error. The chain carries TRBV6-2 or TRBV6-3 and TRBJ2-7; maybe TRBD2 (7 bases). This CDR3 is 12 amino acids long. Deletions cut 4 bases from V and 9 bases from J, with 13 bases between. Germline loops: CDR1 MNHEY, CDR2 SVGEGT. The CDR3 here is CASSWRGLGQYF. CDR3 in DNA: TGTGCCAGCAGTTGGCGGGGGCTCGGGCAGTACTTC.

The chain employs TRBV19 and TRBJ2-1, with 11 nucleotides matching TRBD2. The CDR3 totals 16 residues. The V and J ends lost 2 bases and 4 bases, in that order; junction bases with no gene match: 4. Germline CDR1 LNHDA, CDR2 SQIVND (reference sequence). The CDR3 loop is CASSIKSSGGYNEQFF. CDR3 nucleotides: TGTGCCAGTAGTATAAAGTCTAGCGGGGGGTACAATGAGCAGTTCTTC.

There are many counts of this clonotype. The chain joins TRBV2 to TRBJ1-1, with D hard to call. The CDR3 covers 12 residues. V lost 4 bases and J 7 bases, leaving 10 bases between the germline ends. Germline CDR1 is SNHLY and CDR2 is FYNNEI. This chain's CDR3 is CASSGELLEAFF. For the CDR3, the DNA is TGTGCCAGCAGTGGTGAGCTACTTGAAGCTTTCTTT.

This clonotype was counted many times. This sequence joins TRBV2 and TRBJ2-5; the match to TRBD2 covers 8 bases. Germline V gives CDR1 SNHLY, CDR2 FYNNEI. J lost 4 bases, V lost 10 bases, and 5 bases had no gene match. The CDR3 is made up of 12 amino acids. The DNA for the CDR3 is TGTGCCAAGGGAGCGGGAGCAGAGACCCAGTACTTC. Its translation is CAKGAGAETQYF. Full variable domain (remainder filled in from reference TRBV2 and TRBJ2-5): EPEVTQTPSHQVTQMGQEVILRCVPISNHLYFYWYRQILGQKVEFLVSFYNNEISEKSEIFDDQFSVERPDGSNFTLKIRSTKLEDSAMYFCAKGAGAETQYFGPGTRLLVL.

V usage is TRBV18 and J usage is TRBJ1-2; unclear D gene. The CDR3 runs to 13 residues. Germline values: CDR1 KGHSH, CDR2 LQKENI. V lost 4 bases, J lost 1 base, and 7 bases lay in between. CDR3 in amino acids: CASSLALNYGYTF. The CDR3, as DNA: TGTGCCAGCTCACTGGCCCTTAACTATGGCTACACCTTC.

The J gene is TRBJ2-3, the V gene TRBV7-3, with TRBD2 identical over 12 bases. Trimming at V came to 5 bases and at J to 2 bases, leaving 5 bases not matched to a gene. The germline CDR1 and CDR2 sequences are SGHTA and FQGTGA. The CDR3 totals 16 residues. The chain's CDR3 is CASSPTSGGTTDTQYF. DNA for the CDR3: TGTGCCAGCAGCCCAACTAGCGGGGGGACCACAGATACGCAGTATTTT.

This chain links TRBV15 with TRBJ2-2; no clear D gene. Germline V gene sequence: CDR1 LNHNV, CDR2 YYDKDF (reference sequence). The CDR3 runs 15 residues. The ends were cut back, 0 bases at V and 9 bases at J, with 14 bases in the middle. This CDR3 reads CATSRDRQPTRELFF. CDR3 bases: TGTGCCACCAGCAGAGATCGGCAGCCTACCAGGGAGCTGTTTTTT.

The V call is TRBV7-9, the J call TRBJ2-5, with D unclear. The CDR3 length is 11 residues. Per germline, CDR1 SEHNR and CDR2 FQNEAQ (reference sequence). Between the trimmed V and J ends, which lost 5 bases and 9 bases, there was a span of 10 bases. CDR3 sequence reads: CASSLSWAQYF. The CDR3 DNA sequence: TGTGCCAGCAGCCTTAGTTGGGCCCAGTACTTC. The variable domain in full, completed from reference TRBV7-9 and TRBJ2-5, reads DTGVSQNPRHKITKRGQNVTFRCDPISEHNRLYWYRQTLGQGPEFLTYFQNEAQLEKSRLLSDRFSAERPKGSFSTLEIQRTEQGDSAMYLCASSLSWAQYFGPGTRLLVL.

In regard to this clonotype: A read error may be the cause here, since a much bigger clone is one base away. The missing conserved phenylalanine or tryptophan at the end of this CDR3 makes a read error likely. The chain carries TRBV12-3 or TRBV12-4 and TRBJ1-1, with a weak D call TRBD1 (5 bases). CDR3 length: 15 residues. With 3 bases removed from V and 1 base from J, the gap between germline ends came to 12 bases. As DNA, the CDR3 is TGTGCCAGCAGTTTTTTCTCAGGGAGGAACACTGAAGCTTTCCTT. Translated: CASSFFSGRNTEAFL.

The CDR3 DNA follows: TGTGCCATCAGGAGAGGGGGGGTCCGGGACACACAAGGCTACACCTTC. Protein sequence: CAIRRGGVRDTQGYTF. The V gene is TRBV10-3, the J gene TRBJ1-2, with D perhaps matching TRBD1 (6 bases). Trimming removed 6 bases from V and 8 bases from J, with 25 bases in between. CDR3 length: 16 amino acids. Germline CDR1 reads ENHRY; CDR2 reads SYGVKD.

The chain couples TRBV7-9 to TRBJ1-1, with D maybe TRBD1 (6 bases). Germline CDR1 and CDR2: SEHNR and FQNEAQ (reference sequence). V lost 5 bases and J 1 base, leaving 8 bases between the germline ends. The CDR3 spans 13 residues. The CDR3 sequence is CASSQGQNTEAFF. CDR3 DNA sequence: TGTGCCAGCAGCCAGGGACAGAACACTGAAGCTTTCTTT.

This clonotype was recorded once. The chain carries TRBV24-1 and TRBJ1-2; D uncertain. The V end was cut by 5 bases, the J end by 11 bases, with 14 bases between. CDR3 length equals 12 residues. CDR1 and CDR2 from the germline V gene are KGHDR and SFDVKD. CDR3 loop: CATSGSTSAYTF. The CDR3 DNA reads as TGTGCCACCAGTGGTTCGACATCCGCGTACACCTTC.

This clonotype has at least ten counts. This sequence joins TRBV20-1 and TRBJ1-5, with D perhaps TRBD1 (6 bases). Germline loops: CDR1 DFQATT, CDR2 SNEGSKA (reference sequence). The CDR3 is 14 residues long. Trimming stripped 6 bases from V and 7 bases from J, with 19 bases between. The DNA for the CDR3 is TGCAGTGCCGGGCCCGGGACATTCGGGCAGCCCCAGCATTTT. This codes for CSAGPGTFGQPQHF.

This clonotype was recorded many times. V is TRBV19 and J is TRBJ2-1; D is undetermined. Germline values: CDR1 LNHDA, CDR2 SQIVND (reference sequence). CDR3 length: 13 residues. V shed 3 bases and J shed 6 bases, with 9 bases lying between them. The CDR3, as DNA: TGTGCCAGTAGTATGGTCTGGGGCAATGAGCAGTTCTTC. It yields the protein CASSMVWGNEQFF.

The rearrangement uses TRBV12-3 or TRBV12-4 and TRBJ2-7; D is undetermined. The CDR3 totals 15 residues. V lost 6 bases, J lost 0 bases, and 15 bases lay in between. The chain's CDR3 is CASSETTPGSYEQYF. CDR3 DNA sequence: TGTGCCAGCAGCGAAACGACCCCTGGCTCCTACGAGCAGTACTTC.

There are many counts of this clonotype. The chain couples TRBV7-8 to TRBJ2-3; 7 nucleotides align to TRBD2. V was clipped by 5 bases and J by 4 bases; unmatched bases: 3. The germline V gene has CDR1 SGHVS and CDR2 FQNEAQ. The CDR3 totals 13 residues. The CDR3 nucleotides are TGTGCCAGCAGCCCTGGACTAGCAGATACGCAGTATTTT. Protein: CASSPGLADTQYF.

This chain uses TRBV10-3 with TRBJ1-2; maybe TRBD1 (5 bases). The ends were cut back, 7 bases at V and 2 bases at J, with 11 bases in the middle. The CDR3 is made up of 13 amino acids. The V gene's germline CDR1 is ENHRY and CDR2 SYGVKD. The CDR3 here is CAITGNVNYGYTF. As DNA, the CDR3 is TGTGCCATCACAGGGAACGTCAACTATGGCTACACCTTC.

Ten or more counts support this clonotype. The chain uses TRBV20-1 and TRBJ1-4; D perhaps matches TRBD1 (6 bases). In germline, CDR1 is DFQATT, CDR2 SNEGSKA (reference sequence). Trimming removed 0 bases from V and 2 bases from J, with 13 bases in between. The CDR3 runs to 16 residues. The CDR3 region has the DNA TGCAGTGCTAGAGATAGGCAGGGGTATACTAATGAAAAACTGTTTTTT. Protein product: CSARDRQGYTNEKLFF.

The chain joins TRBV10-3 to TRBJ2-6, with D hard to call. This CDR3 has 15 amino acids. Trimming left V 10 bases short and J 0 bases short, with 13 bases between. Germline values: CDR1 ENHRY, CDR2 SYGVKD. CDR3 amino acids: CASRLVGSGANVLTF. CDR3 nucleotide sequence: TGTGCCAGCAGACTCGTCGGCTCTGGGGCCAACGTCCTGACTTTC.

This clonotype was detected ten times or more. V usage is TRBV20-1 and J usage is TRBJ1-5; possibly TRBD1 for D (6 bases). Germline CDR1 is DFQATT and CDR2 is SNEGSKA (reference sequence). V was cut by 6 bases and J by 2 bases, with 11 bases left in between. The CDR3 length is 13 residues. The CDR3 sequence is CSAPPGGNQPQHF. The CDR3 nucleotides are TGCAGTGCGCCCCCAGGGGGCAATCAGCCCCAGCATTTT.

This clonotype came up many times. The V and J genes are TRBV7-2 and TRBJ2-7; D is perhaps TRBD1 (5 bases). With 0 bases removed from V and 11 bases from J, the gap between germline ends came to 11 bases. CDR1 and CDR2 from the germline V gene are SGHTA and FQGNSA. The length of the CDR3 is 12 residues. As DNA, the CDR3 is TGTGCCAGCAGCTTAGCAAGGACGGACAAGTACTTC. Translation: CASSLARTDKYF.